Following are 13 T cell receptor beta chains from one sample sequenced in a study of OX40 agonist ivuxolimab in advanced cancers. Sequencing used immunoSEQ multiplex PCR; TCRdb keeps in-frame clones, though not all of them. The sample has around 150,000 clones, around 94% seen once. Source: CD4+ or CD8+ T cells sorted from blood, taken in a trial of the OX40 agonist ivuxolimab. These receptor sequences come from an adult with an advanced solid tumor such as melanoma, head and neck, liver or kidney cancer.

V is TRBV29-1 and J is TRBJ2-6; D is possibly TRBD1 (6 bases). This CDR3 spans 17 amino acids. The ends were cut back, 6 bases at V and 0 bases at J, with 18 bases in the middle. Germline CDR1 is SQVTM and CDR2 is ANQGSEA. The CDR3 bases are TGCAGCGTCCCCCGGGACATTTCTCTCTCTGGGGCCAACGTCCTGACTTTC. Its protein is CSVPRDISLSGANVLTF.

The CDR3 sequence is CASSYPGQGSHEQYF. In nucleotides, the CDR3 is TGTGCCAGCAGTTACCCAGGACAGGGTTCCCACGAGCAGTACTTC. The chain employs TRBV6-5 and TRBJ2-7; 8 nucleotides align to TRBD1. After removal of 2 bases from V and 5 bases from J, the junction contained 8 bases not matched to a gene. From germline, CDR1 is MNHEY and CDR2 SVGAGI. There are 15 residues in the CDR3.

The rearrangement uses TRBV5-1 and TRBJ2-7, with a possible D match to TRBD2 (6 bases). The V end was cut by 4 bases, the J end by 2 bases, with 13 bases between. The CDR3 loop spans 14 amino acids. In germline, CDR1 is SGHRS, CDR2 YFSETQ. Here the CDR3 reads CASSRTGDAYEQYF. CDR3 nucleotides: TGCGCCAGCAGCCGTACGGGGGATGCCTACGAGCAGTACTTC.

The V call is TRBV4-1, the J call TRBJ2-1; 9 bases match TRBD2. The trim removed 1 base at V and 10 bases at J, leaving 5 bases unmatched. Germline V gene lookup returns CDR1 MGHRA and CDR2 YSYEKL. This CDR3 is 14 amino acids long. CDR3 DNA: TGCGCCAGCAGCCAAGCTCACCTAGCGGGGGAGCAGTTCTTC. Protein product: CASSQAHLAGEQFF.

V usage is TRBV5-1 and J usage is TRBJ2-7; no firm D call. The germline V gene has CDR1 SGHRS and CDR2 YFSETQ. The CDR3 length is 13 residues. V was cut by 3 bases and J by 2 bases, with 9 bases left in between. CDR3 sequence reads: CASSSIETYEQYF. CDR3 in DNA: TGCGCCAGCAGCTCCATCGAAACCTACGAGCAGTACTTC.

A single count supports this clone. V is TRBV18 and J is TRBJ1-2; 7 bases line up with TRBD1. This CDR3 comprises 20 residues. Trimming took 3 bases from V and 4 from J; bases not matched to a gene: 23. Looked up from germline, CDR1 is KGHSH and CDR2 is LQKENI. The DNA of the CDR3 is TGTGCCAGCTCACCTCTCTACCGCCTTATGGACAGGCGGGGTACCTATGGCTACACCTTC. It is translated as CASSPLYRLMDRRGTYGYTF.

This clone was observed a single time. The genes are TRBV7-2 and TRBJ2-5; TRBD1 matches 8 bases. Looked up from germline, CDR1 is SGHTA and CDR2 is FQGNSA. With V trimmed by 6 bases and J by 4 bases, 4 bases remained unmatched. CDR3 length equals 13 residues. The CDR3, as DNA: TGTGCCAGCAGTTCCGACAGGGGAGAGACCCAGTACTTC. This sequence encodes CASSSDRGETQYF.

Only one count was recorded for this clone. This chain connects TRBV5-6 to TRBJ1-1; D unresolved. Per the germline V gene, CDR1 is SGHDT and CDR2 is YYEEEE. The CDR3 sequence is 13 residues long. V shed 0 bases and J shed 2 bases, with 5 bases lying between them. The chain's CDR3 is CASSLDINTEAFF. As DNA, the CDR3 is TGTGCCAGCAGCTTGGACATTAACACTGAAGCTTTCTTT. The full variable domain, its missing parts supplied by reference TRBV5-6 and TRBJ1-1, is DAGVTQSPTHLIKTRGQQVTLRCSPKSGHDTVSWYQQALGQGPQFIFQYYEEEERQRGNFPDRFSGHQFPNYSSELNVNALLLGDSALYLCASSLDINTEAFFGQGTRLTVV.

V and J are TRBV6-5 and TRBJ1-1; 7 bases map to TRBD1. V shed 6 bases, J shed 5 bases, and the junction held 9 bases outside the gene matches. Looked up from germline, CDR1 is MNHEY and CDR2 is SVGAGI. The CDR3 runs to 14 residues. CDR3 in DNA: TGTGCCAGCAGCCGACAGGGATTGCGGACTGAAGCTTTCTTT. Protein product: CASSRQGLRTEAFF.

The genes are TRBV19 and TRBJ2-2; D is unresolved. V was pared by 3 bases and J by 1 base, with 6 bases between. Germline CDR1 and CDR2: LNHDA and SQIVND (reference sequence). This CDR3 is built from 14 residues. The CDR3 sequence is CASSIQLNTGELFF. The CDR3 coding sequence is TGTGCCAGTAGTATCCAGCTGAACACCGGGGAGCTGTTTTTT.

V and J are TRBV18 and TRBJ1-5; D call uncertain. The V gene lost 2 bases and the J gene lost 1 base, with 6 bases spanning the gap. This CDR3 is 14 amino acids long. The germline CDR1 and CDR2 sequences are KGHSH and LQKENI. CDR3 nucleotides: TGTGCCAGCTCACCAGGGATCAGCAATCAGCCCCAGCATTTT. It translates to CASSPGISNQPQHF.

V is TRBV4-3 and J is TRBJ2-7; D remains ambiguous. This CDR3 spans 16 amino acids. Trimming pared 0 bases from V and 0 bases from J, leaving 12 bases between. Germline V lookup: CDR1 LGHNA, CDR2 YSLEER. Here the CDR3 DNA reads TGCGCCAGCAGCCAAGACCCCCGGTCTAGCTCCTACGAGCAGTACTTC. Translation: CASSQDPRSSSYEQYF.

The rearrangement uses TRBV7-9 and TRBJ2-4; TRBD2 might be the D (5 bases). Germline lookup yields CDR1 SEHNR and CDR2 FQNEAQ (reference sequence). The CDR3 has 14 amino acids. V gave up 1 base and J gave up 6 bases, with 10 bases separating them. The CDR3 loop reads CASSLGSAGNIQYF. The CDR3 DNA reads TGTGCCAGCAGCTTAGGATCGGCGGGAAACATTCAGTACTTC.